The sample holds one count of the clone carrying this TCR beta chain. Across 24 US areas, participants ranged in age from about 18 to 89 years. Cohorts were based on clinical histories the participants reported. Original data processing: Reference gene primer amplification gave estimated nucleated cell counts. Assay: immunoSEQ multiplex PCR; the TCRdb copy retains only in-frame clones and omits some. From that table come the V and J calls and clone size; the DNA was used to work out D and trimming. The profile covers approximately 240,000 clones, with 87% appearing a single time and around 6% taken by the ten largest. This sample was taken from a study of blood T cell repertoires in COVID-19. Whole-study context: Some COVID-19 samples were acute and others convalescent; all came from the United States, Italy and Spain.

This receptor was identified in a woman aged 25 to 39 with acute COVID-19. The sequenced sample was PBMCs or T cells enriched from blood (not recorded which).

The CDR3 DNA sequence: TGTGCCAGCAGCTTAGCTGGGACAGAGAACACTGAAGCTTTCTTT. Translation gives CASSLAGTENTEAFF. The gene calls are TRBV11-2 and TRBJ1-1; 7 nucleotides align to TRBD1. The CDR3 loop spans 15 amino acids. CDR1 is SGHAT and CDR2 is FQNNGV in the germline V gene. The V gene end was trimmed by 1 base and the J gene end by 1 base; junction bases not matched to a gene: 3.